This TCR beta chain was recovered during a study of regulatory T cells in long-lasting Graves disease (dated by TCRdb to 2020 to 2023). In terms of the full investigation: Persistent Graves' disease was defined as antithyroid drug treatment for over 5 years with persistently positive TSH receptor autoantibodies. Peripheral blood TCR sequencing and RNA sequencing compared persistent Graves' disease patients with newly diagnosed Graves' disease patients. TCR sequencing covered some 13 persistent and approximately 20 newly diagnosed Graves' disease patients, approximately 33 samples in total. The study took place in China and was registered as a clinical trial. On average, persistent Graves' disease patients in the clinical cohort had been on antithyroid drugs for around ten years.

CDR1 and CDR2, per the germline V gene, are MNHNS and SASEGT. The CDR3 numbers 15 residues from cysteine through phenylalanine. CDR3 DNA is the only sequence kept; it has 45 bases, read in frame from the first base. V gives up 2 bases and J gives up 8 bases, and the segment between their germline ends measures 15 bases. General findings and caveats noted by the study authors: Peripheral blood alone was examined, since thyroid tissue, which constituted the primary lesion, could not be accessed. Persistent Graves' disease patients showed lower TCR Shannon entropy and fewer highly expanded clones than newly diagnosed patients, suggesting clonal expansion. Only the TCR beta chain was sequenced and analyzed. Persistent disease showed preferential use of TRBV28, TRBJ1-2 and TRBJ2-5, whereas newly diagnosed disease favored TRBV20-1 and TRBJ2-1. Persistent patients shared more public clonotypes among themselves (more than 2,500) than newly diagnosed patients did (about 900). As a limitation, the authors acknowledged that the small sample size may reduce accuracy.

The library was prepared using multiplex PCR. The instrument was an Illumina HiSeq 4000. TCR beta libraries were built with iRepertoire HTBI primers and Arm-PCR amplification of CDR3 regions. Before sequencing, the PCR products went through gel purification. As for the authors' bioinformatics: Gene usage analysis of CDR3 amino acid clonotypes relied on the 60 or so TRBV and around 14 TRBJ segments identified across samples. COPE and FqMerger were used to merge filtered high-quality paired reads into contigs. BLAST was used to align contigs to the IMGT TRBV, TRBD and TRBJ reference genes, and CDR3 was defined following IMGT. Any clonotype with a frequency above 0.1% was classified as a highly expanded clone. Repertoire diversity was measured by Shannon entropy, and V-J evenness by the Gini coefficient. A clonotype was considered public if more than one individual shared it. Using fastp trimming at Q25 and MiXCR clonotype assembly, TCRdb reanalyzed the public sequencing data and kept in-frame beta chains. Entries that share a CDR3 protein sequence are merged under the most common genes and DNA. TCRdb's processing, not the authors' own work, is the source of the V and J calls. The sample table contains 400,000 to 500,000 distinct CDR3 sequences; only one count was recorded for around a fifth of them. The ten largest clonotypes hold under 15% of the sample.

Read against the paper, the sample's time point label means: persistent/refractory GD, antithyroid drugs over 5 years with positive TRAb. For both TCR sequencing and RNA sequencing, RNA was extracted from PBMCs in TRIzol. The diagnosis of Graves' disease followed American Thyroid Association guidelines. Patients were recruited from an endocrinology department in Xi'an, China. Each patient gave 7.5 to 10 milliliters of peripheral blood, collected in an EDTA anticoagulant tube. Ficoll Paque Plus density gradient separation was used to isolate PBMCs, and no additional T cell sorting was done. An Agilent 2100 Bioanalyzer and agarose gel were used to check RNA quality, and a NanoDrop 2000 was used to measure RNA concentration. This clonotype has at least ten counts. Its binding antigen is unknown. No qualities accompany the bases; no much larger clone lies one base away.

The starting material was peripheral blood mononuclear cells (PBMCs), obtained when the disease was refractory, from a patient treated with antithyroid drugs. The TCR originated in a female donor with Graves disease. The V gene is TRBV6-1 and the J gene is TRBJ1-4; there is no confident call for the D gene. The encoded CDR3 is CASSEISRGGEKLFF. The DNA reads as follows: TGTGCCAGCAGTGAAATCTCTAGAGGCGGAGAAAAACTGTTTTTT.